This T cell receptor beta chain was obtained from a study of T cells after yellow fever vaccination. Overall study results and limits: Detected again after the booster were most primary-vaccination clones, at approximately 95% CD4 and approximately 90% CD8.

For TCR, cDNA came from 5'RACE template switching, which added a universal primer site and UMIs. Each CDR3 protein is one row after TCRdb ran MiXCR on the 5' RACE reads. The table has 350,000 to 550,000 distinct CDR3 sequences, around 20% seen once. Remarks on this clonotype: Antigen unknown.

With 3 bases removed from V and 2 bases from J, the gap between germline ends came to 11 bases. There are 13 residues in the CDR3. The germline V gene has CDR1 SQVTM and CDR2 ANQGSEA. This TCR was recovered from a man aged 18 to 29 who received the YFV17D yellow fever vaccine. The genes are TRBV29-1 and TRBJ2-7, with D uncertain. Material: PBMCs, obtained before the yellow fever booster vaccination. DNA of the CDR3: TGCAGCGTTGAGCTTCCTAACACCTACGAGCAGTACTTC. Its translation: CSVELPNTYEQYF.